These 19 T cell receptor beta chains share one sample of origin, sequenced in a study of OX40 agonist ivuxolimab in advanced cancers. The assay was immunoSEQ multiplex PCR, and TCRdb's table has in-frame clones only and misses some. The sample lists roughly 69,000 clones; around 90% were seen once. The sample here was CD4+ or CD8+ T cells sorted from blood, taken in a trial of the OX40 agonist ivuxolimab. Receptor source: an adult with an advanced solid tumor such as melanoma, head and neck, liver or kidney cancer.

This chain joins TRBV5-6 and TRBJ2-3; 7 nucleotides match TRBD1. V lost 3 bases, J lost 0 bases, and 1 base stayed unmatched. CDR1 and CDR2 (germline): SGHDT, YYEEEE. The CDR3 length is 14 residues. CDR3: CASSYRGSTDTQYF. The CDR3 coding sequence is TGTGCCAGCAGCTACAGGGGCAGCACAGATACGCAGTATTTT.

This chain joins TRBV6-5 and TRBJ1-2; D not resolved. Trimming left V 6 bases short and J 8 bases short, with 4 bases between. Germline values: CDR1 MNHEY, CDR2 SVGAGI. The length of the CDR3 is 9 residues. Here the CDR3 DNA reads TGTGCCAGCAGGGAGGGCTACACCTTC. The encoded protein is CASREGYTF.

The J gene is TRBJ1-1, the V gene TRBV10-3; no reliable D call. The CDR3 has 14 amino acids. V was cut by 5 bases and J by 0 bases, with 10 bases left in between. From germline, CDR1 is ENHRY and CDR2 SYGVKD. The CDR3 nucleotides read TGTGCCATCAGTATCGGCGGTATGAACACTGAAGCTTTCTTT. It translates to CAISIGGMNTEAFF.

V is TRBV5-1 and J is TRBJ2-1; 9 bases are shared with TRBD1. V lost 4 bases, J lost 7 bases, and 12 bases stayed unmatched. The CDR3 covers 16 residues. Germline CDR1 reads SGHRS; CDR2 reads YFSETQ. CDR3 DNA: TGCGCCAGCAGCACCCAGACCGGGACAGGGAATAATGAGCAGTTCTTC. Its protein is CASSTQTGTGNNEQFF.

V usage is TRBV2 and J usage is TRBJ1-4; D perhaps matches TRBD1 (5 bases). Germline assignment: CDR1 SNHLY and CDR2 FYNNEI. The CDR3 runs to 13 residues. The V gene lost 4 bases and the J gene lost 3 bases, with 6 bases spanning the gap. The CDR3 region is CASSGGANEKLFF. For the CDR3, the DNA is TGTGCCAGCAGTGGGGGGGCTAATGAAAAACTGTTTTTT.

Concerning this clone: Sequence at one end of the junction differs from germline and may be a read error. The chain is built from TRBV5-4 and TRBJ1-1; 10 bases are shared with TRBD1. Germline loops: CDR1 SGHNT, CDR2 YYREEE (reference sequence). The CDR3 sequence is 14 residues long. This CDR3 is CASRLDRGGTEAFF. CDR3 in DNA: TGTGCCAGCAGGTTGGACAGGGGGGGGACTGAAGCTTTCTTT.

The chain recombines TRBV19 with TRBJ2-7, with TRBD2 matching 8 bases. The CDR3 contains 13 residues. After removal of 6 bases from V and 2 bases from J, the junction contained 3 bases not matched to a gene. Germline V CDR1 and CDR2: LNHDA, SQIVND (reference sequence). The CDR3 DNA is TGTGCCAGTAGCCGGGGGGGGGCCTACGAGCAGTACTTC. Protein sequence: CASSRGGAYEQYF.

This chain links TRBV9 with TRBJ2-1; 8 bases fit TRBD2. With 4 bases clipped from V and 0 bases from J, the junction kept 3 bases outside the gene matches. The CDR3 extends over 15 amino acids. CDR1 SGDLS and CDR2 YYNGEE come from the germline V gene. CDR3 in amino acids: CASSLSGSSYNEQFF. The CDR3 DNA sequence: TGTGCCAGCAGCTTGAGCGGGAGCTCCTACAATGAGCAGTTCTTC.

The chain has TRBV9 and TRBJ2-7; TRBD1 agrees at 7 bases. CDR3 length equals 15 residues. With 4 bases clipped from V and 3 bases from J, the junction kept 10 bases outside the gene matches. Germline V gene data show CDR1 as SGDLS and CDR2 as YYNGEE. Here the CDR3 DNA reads TGTGCCAGCAGCCCTCTGGGACAGACGAACTACGAGCAGTACTTC. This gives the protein CASSPLGQTNYEQYF.

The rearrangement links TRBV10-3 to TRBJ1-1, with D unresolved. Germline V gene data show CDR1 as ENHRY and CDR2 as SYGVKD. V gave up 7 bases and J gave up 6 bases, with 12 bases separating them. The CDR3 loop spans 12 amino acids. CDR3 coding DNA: TGTGCCATCAAAGTGGAAGGCGCTGAAGCTTTCTTT. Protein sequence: CAIKVEGAEAFF.

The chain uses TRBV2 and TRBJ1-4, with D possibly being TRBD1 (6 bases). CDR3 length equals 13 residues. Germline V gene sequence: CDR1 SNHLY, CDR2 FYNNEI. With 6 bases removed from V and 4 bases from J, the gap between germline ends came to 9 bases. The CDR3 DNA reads TGTGCCAGCAGCGGACAGTTTAATGAAAAACTGTTTTTT. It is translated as CASSGQFNEKLFF.

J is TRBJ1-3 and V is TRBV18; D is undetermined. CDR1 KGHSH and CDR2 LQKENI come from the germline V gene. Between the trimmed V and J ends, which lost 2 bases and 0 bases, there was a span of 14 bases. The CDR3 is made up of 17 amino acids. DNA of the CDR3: TGTGCCAGCTCACCAAACTCGCCGGGAAACTCTGGAAACACCATATATTTT. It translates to CASSPNSPGNSGNTIYF.

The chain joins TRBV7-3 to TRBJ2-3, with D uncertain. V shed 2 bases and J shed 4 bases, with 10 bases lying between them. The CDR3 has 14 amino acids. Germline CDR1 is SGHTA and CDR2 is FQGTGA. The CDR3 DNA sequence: TGTGCCAGCAGCTTAGTTGGGCGAGCAGATACGCAGTATTTT. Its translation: CASSLVGRADTQYF.

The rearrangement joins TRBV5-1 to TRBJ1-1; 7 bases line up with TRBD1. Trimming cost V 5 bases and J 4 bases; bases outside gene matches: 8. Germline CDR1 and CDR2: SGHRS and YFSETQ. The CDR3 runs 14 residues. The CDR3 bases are TGCGCCAGCAGTAACGGACAGGTGGGCACTGAAGCTTTCTTT. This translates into CASSNGQVGTEAFF.

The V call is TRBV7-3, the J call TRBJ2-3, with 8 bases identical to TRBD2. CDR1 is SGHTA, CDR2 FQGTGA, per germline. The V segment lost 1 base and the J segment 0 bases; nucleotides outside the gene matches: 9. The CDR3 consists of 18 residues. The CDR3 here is CASSLIGSAGGSTDTQYF. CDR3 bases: TGTGCCAGCAGCTTAATTGGAAGTGCGGGAGGAAGCACAGATACGCAGTATTTT.

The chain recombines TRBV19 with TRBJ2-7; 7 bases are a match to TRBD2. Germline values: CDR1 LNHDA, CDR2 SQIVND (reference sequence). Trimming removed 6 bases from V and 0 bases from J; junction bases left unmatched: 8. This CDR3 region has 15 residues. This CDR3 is CASSLRGELSYEQYF. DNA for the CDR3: TGTGCCAGTAGCCTCCGGGGGGAACTCTCCTACGAGCAGTACTTC.

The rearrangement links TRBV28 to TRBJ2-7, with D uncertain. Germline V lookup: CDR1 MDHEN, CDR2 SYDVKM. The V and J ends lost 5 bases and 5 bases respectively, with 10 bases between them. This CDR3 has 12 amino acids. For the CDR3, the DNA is TGTGCCAGCAGTCCCCCTAGGAACGAGCAGTACTTC. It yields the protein CASSPPRNEQYF.

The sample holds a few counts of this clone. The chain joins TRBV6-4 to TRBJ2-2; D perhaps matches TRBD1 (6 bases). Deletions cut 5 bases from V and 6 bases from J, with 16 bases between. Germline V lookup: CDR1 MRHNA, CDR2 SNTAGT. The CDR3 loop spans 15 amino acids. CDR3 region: CASSHRVGSAGELFF. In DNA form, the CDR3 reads TGTGCCAGCAGTCACAGGGTTGGGAGCGCCGGGGAGCTGTTTTTT.

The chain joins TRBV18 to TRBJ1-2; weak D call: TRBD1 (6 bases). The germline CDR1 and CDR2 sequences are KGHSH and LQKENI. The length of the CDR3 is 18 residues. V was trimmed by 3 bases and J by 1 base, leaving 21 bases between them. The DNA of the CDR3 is TGTGCCAGCTCACCCCCTAATTCAGGGGCGTCCCTTAACTATGGCTACACCTTC. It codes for CASSPPNSGASLNYGYTF.